The T cell receptor beta chain described here comes from a study of T-cell reconstitution after alpha-beta-depleted transplantation in children. V shed 4 bases, J shed 10 bases, and the junction held 5 bases outside the gene matches. CDR1 and CDR2 from the germline V gene are SGHVS and FQNEAQ. This CDR3 is built from 13 residues. Unique molecular identifiers featured in how the TCRbeta library was prepared. Each CDR3 protein is one row after TCRdb ran MiXCR on the PCR reads. The data show approximately 83,000 distinct CDR3 sequences, more than 10% seen once. The starting material was PBMCs from the stem cell graft donor, obtained from the stem cell graft. This clonotype was sampled from a human donor who donated a stem cell graft to a child with inherited bone marrow failure. The gene calls are TRBV7-8 and TRBJ2-1, with 9 bases identical to TRBD1. The CDR3 nucleotides are TGTGCCAGCAGCTCGGACAGGGGTCAAGAGCAGTTCTTC. Its translation: CASSSDRGQEQFF.